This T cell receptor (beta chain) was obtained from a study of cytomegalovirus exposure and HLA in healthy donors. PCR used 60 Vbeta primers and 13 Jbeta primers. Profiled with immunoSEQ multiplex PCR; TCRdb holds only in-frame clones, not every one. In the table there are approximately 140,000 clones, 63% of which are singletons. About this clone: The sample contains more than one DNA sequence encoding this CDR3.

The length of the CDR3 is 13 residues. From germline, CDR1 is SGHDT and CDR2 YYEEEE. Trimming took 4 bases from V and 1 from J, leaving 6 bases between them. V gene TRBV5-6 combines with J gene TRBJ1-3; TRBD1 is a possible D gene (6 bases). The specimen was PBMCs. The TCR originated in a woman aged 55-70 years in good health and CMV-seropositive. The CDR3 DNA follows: TGTGCCAGCAGCAGGGGGTCTGGAAACACCATATATTTT. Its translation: CASSRGSGNTIYF.